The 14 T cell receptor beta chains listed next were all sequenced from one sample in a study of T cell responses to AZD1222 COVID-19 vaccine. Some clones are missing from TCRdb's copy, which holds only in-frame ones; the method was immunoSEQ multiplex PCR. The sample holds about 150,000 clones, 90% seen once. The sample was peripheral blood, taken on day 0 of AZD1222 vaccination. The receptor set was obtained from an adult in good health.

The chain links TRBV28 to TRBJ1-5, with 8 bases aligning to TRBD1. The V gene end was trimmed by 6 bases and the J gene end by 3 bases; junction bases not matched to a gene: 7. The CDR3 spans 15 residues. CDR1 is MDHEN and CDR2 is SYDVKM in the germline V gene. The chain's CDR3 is CASRTWTGSNQPQHF. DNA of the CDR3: TGTGCCAGCAGGACCTGGACAGGGTCCAATCAGCCCCAGCATTTT.

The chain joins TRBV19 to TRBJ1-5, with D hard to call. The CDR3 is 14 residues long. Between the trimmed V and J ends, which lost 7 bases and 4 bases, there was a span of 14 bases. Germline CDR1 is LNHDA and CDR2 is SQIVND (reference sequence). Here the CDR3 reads CASTAGPGNQPQHF. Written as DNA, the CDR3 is TGTGCCAGTACCGCCGGGCCGGGGAATCAGCCCCAGCATTTT.

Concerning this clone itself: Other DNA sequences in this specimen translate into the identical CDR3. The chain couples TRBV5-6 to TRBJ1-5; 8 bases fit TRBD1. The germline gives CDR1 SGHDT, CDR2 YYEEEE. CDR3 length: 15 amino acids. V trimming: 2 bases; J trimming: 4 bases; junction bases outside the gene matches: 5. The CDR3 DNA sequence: TGTGCCAGCAGCTTCCGGGGGACAGGTAATCAGCCCCAGCATTTT. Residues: CASSFRGTGNQPQHF.

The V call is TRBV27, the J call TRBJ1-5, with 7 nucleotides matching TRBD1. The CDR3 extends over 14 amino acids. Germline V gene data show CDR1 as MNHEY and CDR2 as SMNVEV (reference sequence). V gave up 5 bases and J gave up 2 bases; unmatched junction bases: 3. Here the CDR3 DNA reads TGTGCCAGCAGTCAAGGACAGGGCAATCAGCCCCAGCATTTT. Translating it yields CASSQGQGNQPQHF.

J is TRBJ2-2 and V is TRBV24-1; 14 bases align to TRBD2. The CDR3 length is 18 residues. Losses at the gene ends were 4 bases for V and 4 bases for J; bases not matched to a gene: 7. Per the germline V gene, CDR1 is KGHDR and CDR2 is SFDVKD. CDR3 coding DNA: TGTGCCACCAGTGAGGGGGGACTAGCGGGAGTAGGCACCGGGGAGCTGTTTTTT. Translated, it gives CATSEGGLAGVGTGELFF.

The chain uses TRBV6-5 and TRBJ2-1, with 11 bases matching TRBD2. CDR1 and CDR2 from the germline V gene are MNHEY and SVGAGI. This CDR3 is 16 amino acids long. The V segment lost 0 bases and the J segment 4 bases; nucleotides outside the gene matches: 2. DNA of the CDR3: TGTGCCAGCAGTTACTCGGCTAGCGGGAGGTACAATGAGCAGTTCTTC. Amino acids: CASSYSASGRYNEQFF.

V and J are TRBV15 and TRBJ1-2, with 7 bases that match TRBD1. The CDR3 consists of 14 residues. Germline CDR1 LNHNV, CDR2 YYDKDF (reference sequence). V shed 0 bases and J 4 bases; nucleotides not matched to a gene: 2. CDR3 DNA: TGTGCCACCAGCAGAGACCGGACAGGCTATGGCTACACCTTC. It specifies CATSRDRTGYGYTF.

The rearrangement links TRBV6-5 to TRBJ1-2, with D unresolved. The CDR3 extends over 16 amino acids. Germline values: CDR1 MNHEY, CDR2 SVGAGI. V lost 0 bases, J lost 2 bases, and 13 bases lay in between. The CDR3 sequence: CASSYSSAGPNYGYTF. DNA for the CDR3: TGTGCCAGCAGTTACTCCAGCGCAGGACCAAACTATGGCTACACCTTC.

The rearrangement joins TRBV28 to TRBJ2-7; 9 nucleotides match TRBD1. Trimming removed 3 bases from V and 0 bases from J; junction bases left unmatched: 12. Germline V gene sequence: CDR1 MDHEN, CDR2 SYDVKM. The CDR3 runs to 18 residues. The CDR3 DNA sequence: TGTGCCAGCAGTTTGCGGGGACAGGGCCCAAAAGTCTCCTACGAGCAGTACTTC. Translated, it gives CASSLRGQGPKVSYEQYF.

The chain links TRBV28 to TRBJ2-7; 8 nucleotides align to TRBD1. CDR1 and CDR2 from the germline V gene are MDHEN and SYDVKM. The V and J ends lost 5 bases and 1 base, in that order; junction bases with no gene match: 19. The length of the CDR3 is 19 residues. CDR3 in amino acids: CASSTIVDRVERRSYEQYF. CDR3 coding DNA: TGTGCCAGCAGTACCATCGTGGACAGGGTGGAGAGAAGGTCCTACGAGCAGTACTTC.

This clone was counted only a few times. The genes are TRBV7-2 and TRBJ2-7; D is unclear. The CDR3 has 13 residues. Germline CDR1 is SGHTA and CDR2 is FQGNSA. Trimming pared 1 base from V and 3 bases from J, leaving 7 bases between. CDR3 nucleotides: TGTGCCAGCAGCTTAGGTCTACTCTACGAGCAGTACTTC. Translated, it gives CASSLGLLYEQYF.

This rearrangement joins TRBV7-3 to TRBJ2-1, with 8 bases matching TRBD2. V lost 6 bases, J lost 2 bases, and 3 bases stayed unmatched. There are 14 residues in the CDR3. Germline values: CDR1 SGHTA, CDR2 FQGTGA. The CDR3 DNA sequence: TGTGCCAGCAGTCCAGCGGGAGCCTACAATGAGCAGTTCTTC. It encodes CASSPAGAYNEQFF.

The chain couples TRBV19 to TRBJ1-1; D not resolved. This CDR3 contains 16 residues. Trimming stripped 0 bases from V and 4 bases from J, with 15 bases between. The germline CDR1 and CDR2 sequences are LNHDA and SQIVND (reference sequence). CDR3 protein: CASSIDRSRVGTEAFF. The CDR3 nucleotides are TGTGCCAGTAGTATAGATCGCTCCCGGGTAGGCACTGAAGCTTTCTTT.

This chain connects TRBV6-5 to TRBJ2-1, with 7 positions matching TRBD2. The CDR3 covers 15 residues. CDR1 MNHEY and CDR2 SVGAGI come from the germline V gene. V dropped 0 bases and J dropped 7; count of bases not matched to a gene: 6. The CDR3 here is CASSYSAGTMNEQFF. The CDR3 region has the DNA TGTGCCAGCAGTTACTCAGCCGGGACTATGAATGAGCAGTTCTTC.